This record covers a single TCR beta chain. Its antigen remains unidentified. Assay used: immunoSEQ multiplex PCR; TCRdb lists only in-frame clones, some missing. The sample contains around 80,000 clones, 75% to 90% of which appear only once. This entry is derived from a study of T cell responses to AZD1222 COVID-19 vaccine. Findings and limits, study-wide: Spike-specific TCR depth and breadth grew after two AZD1222 doses. Only 6 or 7 people who got AZD1222 tested seropositive at baseline. Repertoire sampling was restricted to post-peak T cell response timepoints.

Second-dose intervals near 4 or 12 weeks were combined. Germline lookup yields CDR1 MDHEN and CDR2 SYDVKM. The V gene end was trimmed by 6 bases and the J gene end by 3 bases; junction bases not matched to a gene: 7. This CDR3 has 14 residues. The genes are TRBV28 and TRBJ1-2; 7 bases line up with TRBD1. The sequences come from peripheral blood, collected 28 days after the second AZD1222 dose. The TCR originated in an adult who received the AZD1222 COVID-19 vaccine. The CDR3 nucleotides are TGTGCCAGCAGGCGACCTACAGGGGACTATGGCTACACCTTC. It translates to CASRRPTGDYGYTF.